What follows is one TCR beta chain and its context. Its antigen is not identified. Germline values: CDR1 LNHDA, CDR2 SQIVND (reference sequence). Trimming cost V 2 bases and J 4 bases; bases outside gene matches: 8. The CDR3 sequence is 16 residues long. Clones were read by immunoSEQ multiplex PCR, and TCRdb kept only the in-frame ones, dropping some. The repertoire consists of about 120,000 clones, with approximately 77% occurring once and the leading ten covering about 3.5%. Focal radiation plus CTLA-4 blockade with ipilimumab was given to patients with chemo-refractory metastatic non-small-cell lung cancer. These data come from a study of radiotherapy plus CTLA-4 blockade in lung cancer. Findings and caveats of the study: After radiotherapy and ipilimumab, tumor-derived clones expanded in peripheral blood.

The chain is built from TRBV19 and TRBJ2-5, with TRBD1 matching over 9 bases. The receptor's source is a human donor with non-small cell lung cancer that progressed on radiotherapy plus ipilimumab. Some clones in this sample may be carry-over from other donors' samples. Sequenced material: peripheral blood, taken from a patient treated with radiotherapy plus ipilimumab. In DNA, the CDR3 is TGTGCCAGTAGTATACGCCCGGGACAGGGAAGAGAGACCCAGTACTTC. Protein product: CASSIRPGQGRETQYF. The full variable domain, with the rest looked up from reference TRBV19 and TRBJ2-5, is DGGITQSPKYLFRKEGQNVTLSCEQNLNHDAMYWYRQDPGQGLRLIYYSQIVNDFQKGDIAEGYSVSREKKESFPLTVTSAQKNPTAFYLCASSIRPGQGRETQYFGPGTRLLVL.